This paragraph reports one TCR beta chain. This specimen belongs to a study of shared clonotypes between healthy human individuals. Assay used: immunoSEQ multiplex PCR; TCRdb lists only in-frame clones, some missing. Of about half a million clones in the sample, 65% to 85% were seen once. Germline-derived CDR1 and CDR2 are MNHEY and SVGAGI. The CDR3 totals 16 residues. The trim removed 1 base at V and 6 bases at J, leaving 4 bases unmatched. The receptor was isolated from a woman aged 40 to 50 in good health. Some clones in this sample may be carry-over from other donors' samples. The chain links TRBV6-5 to TRBJ2-2, with TRBD2 identical over 11 bases. Sequenced input: PBMCs. The CDR3 is CASSYFSGRASGELFF. CDR3 DNA sequence: TGTGCCAGCAGTTACTTTAGCGGGAGGGCCTCCGGGGAGCTGTTTTTT.